A single sample gave rise to the 19 T cell receptor beta chains below, sequenced in a study of blood T cell repertoires in COVID-19. Measured with immunoSEQ multiplex PCR; TCRdb has only the in-frame clones, and not every one. The sample records 150,000 or so clones, roughly 87% being singletons. The sample was peripheral blood. The receptors were gathered from a woman aged 45-59 years with acute or convalescent COVID-19.

This clone was observed a few times. The CDR3 DNA sequence: TGTGCCTGGAGTGTACTGACAGGGGCGGATGGCTACACCTTC. This translates into CAWSVLTGADGYTF. This sequence joins TRBV30 and TRBJ1-2; TRBD1 aligns across 8 bases. The CDR3 covers 14 residues. The V gene end was trimmed by 0 bases and the J gene end by 6 bases; junction bases not matched to a gene: 6. The germline V gene encodes CDR1 GTSNPN and CDR2 SVGIG (reference sequence).

The chain recombines TRBV13 with TRBJ1-1; 11 bases are a match to TRBD1. J gave up 3 bases and V 4 bases, and 1 base lay outside the gene matches. The V gene's germline CDR1 is PRHDT and CDR2 FYEKMQ (reference sequence). This CDR3 comprises 14 residues. The CDR3: CASSWGQGDTEAFF. CDR3 DNA: TGTGCCAGCAGCTGGGGACAGGGGGACACTGAAGCTTTCTTT.

The V gene is TRBV20-1, the J gene TRBJ2-1; a weak D match, TRBD2 (6 bases). Per germline, CDR1 DFQATT and CDR2 SNEGSKA (reference sequence). The length of the CDR3 is 13 residues. V was shortened by 3 bases and J by 11 bases, with 17 bases between the two germline ends. The CDR3 nucleotides read TGCAGTGCTAGTCCCGCGTTTAGCGGTAAGCAGTTCTTC. Its protein product is CSASPAFSGKQFF.

CDR3 coding DNA: TGTGCCAGCAGGGAGGACAGGGACACTGAAGCTTTCTTT. It specifies CASREDRDTEAFF. V gene TRBV6-5 combines with J gene TRBJ1-1; 8 bases map to TRBD1. V shed 6 bases and J 3 bases; nucleotides not matched to a gene: 3. The length of the CDR3 is 13 residues. Germline V gene data show CDR1 as MNHEY and CDR2 as SVGAGI.

This clone appeared a few times. The chain uses TRBV7-9 and TRBJ1-1; possibly TRBD1 for D (5 bases). Germline CDR1 is SEHNR and CDR2 is FQNEAQ (reference sequence). V lost 8 bases and J lost 4, with 11 bases in between. The CDR3 is 12 amino acids. The CDR3 DNA is TGTGCCAGCGTTTCAGGGCCCACTGAAGCTTTCTTT. Its protein product is CASVSGPTEAFF.

V and J are TRBV6-5 and TRBJ1-2; D ambiguous. The CDR3 has 14 amino acids. V lost 7 bases, J lost 8 bases, and 20 bases lay in between. Germline lookup yields CDR1 MNHEY and CDR2 SVGAGI. Here the CDR3 DNA reads TGTGCCAGCAAACGCCAGATGAAGTCGTGGGGCTACACCTTC. Encoded protein: CASKRQMKSWGYTF.

This clone was found a few times. The chain employs TRBV10-3 and TRBJ2-7, with TRBD2 identical over 7 bases. There are 16 residues in the CDR3. Germline lookup yields CDR1 ENHRY and CDR2 SYGVKD. J was trimmed by 2 bases and V by 2 bases; bases with no gene match: 9. CDR3 nucleotide sequence: TGTGCCATCAGTGAGGGGGGAGGGACGGATCCCTACGAGCAGTACTTC. Translated: CAISEGGGTDPYEQYF.

The chain links TRBV4-2 to TRBJ1-2; 12 nucleotides line up with TRBD1. V gave up 0 bases and J gave up 3 bases; unmatched junction bases: 5. The CDR3 length is 17 residues. CDR1 and CDR2 from the germline V gene are LGHNA and YNFKEQ. CDR3 in amino acids: CASSQDRGQGAYYGYTF. The CDR3 DNA reads as TGTGCCAGCAGCCAAGATCGGGGACAGGGGGCATACTATGGCTACACCTTC.

V is TRBV29-1 and J is TRBJ2-2; TRBD1 might be the D (6 bases). Germline V gene data show CDR1 as SQVTM and CDR2 as ANQGSEA. The CDR3 sequence is 15 residues long. V lost 7 bases to trimming and J lost 1 base, with 16 bases between them. The CDR3 DNA reads as TGCAGCGCCACCAGCCCGGACAGGAACACCGGGGAGCTGTTTTTT. Its translation: CSATSPDRNTGELFF.

This sequence joins TRBV3-1 (or the pseudogene TRBV3-2) and TRBJ2-5, with 12 bases aligning to TRBD2. V was pared by 4 bases and J by 0 bases, with 3 bases of the junction left unmatched. This CDR3 comprises 16 residues. Germline-derived CDR1 and CDR2 are LGHDT and YNNKEL (reference sequence). The CDR3 sequence: CASSPTSGGYQETQYF. CDR3 coding DNA: TGTGCCAGCAGCCCGACTAGCGGGGGATACCAAGAGACCCAGTACTTC.

J is TRBJ1-4 and V is TRBV19, with a weak D call TRBD1 (5 bases). V was cut by 3 bases and J by 0 bases, with 14 bases left in between. The CDR3 loop spans 17 amino acids. CDR1 and CDR2 from the germline V gene are LNHDA and SQIVND (reference sequence). The CDR3 nucleotides read TGTGCCAGTAGTATGGATGACCGACAGACAACTAATGAAAAACTGTTTTTT. This codes for CASSMDDRQTTNEKLFF.

The chain joins TRBV21-1 to TRBJ2-3; the table's D call of TRBD1 was not tested on the DNA. TRBV21-1 is a pseudogene. The CDR3 spans 15 residues. This chain's CDR3 is CASSEHRIPQYTQYF. The CDR3 bases are TGTGCCAGCAGCGAACACAGGATACCACAGTATACGCAGTATTTT.

The gene calls are TRBV9 and TRBJ2-1; 15 bases agree with TRBD2. CDR1 is SGDLS and CDR2 is YYNGEE in the germline V gene. This CDR3 is built from 16 residues. V dropped 3 bases and J dropped 12; count of bases not matched to a gene: 10. The CDR3 DNA is TGTGCCAGCAGCGCCCGGACTAGCGGGGGGGCCGGGTGGCAGTTCTTC. Its translation: CASSARTSGGAGWQFF. Together with reference TRBV9 and TRBJ2-1, the CDR3 gives the full variable domain: DSGVTQTPKHLITATGQRVTLRCSPRSGDLSVYWYQQSLDQGLQFLIQYYNGEERAKGNILERFSAQQFPDLHSELNLSSLELGDSALYFCASSARTSGGAGWQFFGPGTRLTVL.

This clone was picked up a small number of times. The chain's CDR3 is CASSLNGRAGNTIYF. For the CDR3, the DNA is TGTGCCAGCAGCTTAAACGGGAGGGCTGGAAACACCATATATTTT. The chain links TRBV7-3 to TRBJ1-3; D remains unclear. Germline CDR1 reads SGHTA; CDR2 reads FQGTGA. The ends were cut back, 1 base at V and 2 bases at J, with 9 bases in the middle. The CDR3 covers 15 residues.

V gene TRBV24-1 combines with J gene TRBJ2-1, with a weak D call TRBD2 (5 bases). In germline, CDR1 is KGHDR, CDR2 SFDVKD. This CDR3 is built from 14 residues. The V and J ends lost 5 bases and 9 bases respectively, with 16 bases between them. CDR3 sequence: CATSAGRGGAEQFF. Here the CDR3 DNA reads TGTGCCACCAGTGCCGGACGGGGTGGAGCTGAGCAGTTCTTC.

This chain links TRBV18 with TRBJ1-4; D gene ambiguous. Trimming left V 1 base short and J 7 bases short, with 13 bases between. The CDR3 length is 15 residues. Germline V CDR1 and CDR2: KGHSH, LQKENI. The CDR3 sequence: CASSPQPADSEKLFF. CDR3 bases: TGTGCCAGCTCACCACAACCCGCCGACTCTGAAAAACTGTTTTTT.

This clone was found a few times. The chain carries TRBV4-3 and TRBJ2-7; 9 bases line up with TRBD1. Germline V gives CDR1 LGHNA, CDR2 YSLEER. V lost 2 bases and J lost 9; bases outside the gene matches: 5. The CDR3 has 13 residues. The CDR3 coding sequence is TGCGCCAGCAGCCAAAACAGGGGGCTGGGGCAGTACTTC. Translated, it gives CASSQNRGLGQYF.

The rearrangement joins TRBV24-1 to TRBJ1-2; the D gene is possibly TRBD1 (6 bases). The germline gives CDR1 KGHDR, CDR2 SFDVKD. The CDR3 covers 13 residues. Trimming took off 7 bases at V and 4 bases at J, with 12 bases between the two ends. CDR3 coding DNA: TGTGCCACCAGCGCCACGGACAGCTATGGCTACACCTTC. Its protein product is CATSATDSYGYTF.

J is TRBJ1-1 and V is TRBV11-3; no reliable D call. Germline CDR1 and CDR2: SGHNT and YENEEA. V gave up 0 bases and J gave up 9 bases, with 5 bases separating them. The CDR3 covers 11 residues. The CDR3 region is CASSLDQKAFF. The CDR3 nucleotides are TGTGCCAGCAGCTTAGACCAGAAAGCTTTCTTT.